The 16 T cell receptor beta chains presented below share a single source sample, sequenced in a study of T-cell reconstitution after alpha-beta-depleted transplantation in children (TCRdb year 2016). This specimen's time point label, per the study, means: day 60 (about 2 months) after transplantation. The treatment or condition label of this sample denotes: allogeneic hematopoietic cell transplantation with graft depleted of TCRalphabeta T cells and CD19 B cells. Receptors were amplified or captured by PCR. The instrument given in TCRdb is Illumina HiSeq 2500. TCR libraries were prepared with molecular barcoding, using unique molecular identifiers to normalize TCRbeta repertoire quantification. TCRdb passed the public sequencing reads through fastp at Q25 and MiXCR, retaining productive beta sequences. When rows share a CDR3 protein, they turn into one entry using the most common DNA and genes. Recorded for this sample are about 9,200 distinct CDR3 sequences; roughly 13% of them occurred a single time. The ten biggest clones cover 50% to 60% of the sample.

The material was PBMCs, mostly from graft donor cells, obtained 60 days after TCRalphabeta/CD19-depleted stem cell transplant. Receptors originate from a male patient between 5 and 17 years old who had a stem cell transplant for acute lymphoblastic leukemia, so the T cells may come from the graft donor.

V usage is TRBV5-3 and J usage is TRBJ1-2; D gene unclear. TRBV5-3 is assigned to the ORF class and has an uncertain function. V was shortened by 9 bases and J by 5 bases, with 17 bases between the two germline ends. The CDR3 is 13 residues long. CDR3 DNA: TGTGCCATGGGCTCGGGGATCGAATATGGCTACACCTTC. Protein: CAMGSGIEYGYTF.

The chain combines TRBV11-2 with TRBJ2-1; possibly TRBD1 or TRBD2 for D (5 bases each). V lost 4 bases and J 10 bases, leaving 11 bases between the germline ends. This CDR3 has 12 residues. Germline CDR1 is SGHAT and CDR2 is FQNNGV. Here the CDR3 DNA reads TGTGCCAGCAGCTGGGGGAATCAGGAGCAGTTCTTC. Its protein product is CASSWGNQEQFF.

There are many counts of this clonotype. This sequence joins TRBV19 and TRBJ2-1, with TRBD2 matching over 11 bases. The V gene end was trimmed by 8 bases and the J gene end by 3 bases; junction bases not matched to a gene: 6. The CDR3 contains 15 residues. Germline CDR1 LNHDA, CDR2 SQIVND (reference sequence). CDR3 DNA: TGTGCCAGTCAATGGGGACTAGCGGACTACAATGAGCAGTTCTTC. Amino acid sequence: CASQWGLADYNEQFF.

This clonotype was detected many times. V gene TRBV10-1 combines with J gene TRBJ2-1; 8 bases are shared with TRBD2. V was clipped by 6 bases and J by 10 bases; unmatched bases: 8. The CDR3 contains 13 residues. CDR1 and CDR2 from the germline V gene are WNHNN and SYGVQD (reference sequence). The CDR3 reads CASSSGTSKEQFF. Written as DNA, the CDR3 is TGCGCCAGCAGCTCTGGGACTAGTAAAGAGCAGTTCTTC.

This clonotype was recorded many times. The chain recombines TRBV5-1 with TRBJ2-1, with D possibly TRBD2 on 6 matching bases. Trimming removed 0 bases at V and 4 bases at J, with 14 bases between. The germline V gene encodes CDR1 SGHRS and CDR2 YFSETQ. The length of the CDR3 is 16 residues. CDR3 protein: CASSLDLLGRYNEQFF. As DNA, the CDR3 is TGCGCCAGCAGCTTGGACCTGTTGGGGAGGTACAATGAGCAGTTCTTC.

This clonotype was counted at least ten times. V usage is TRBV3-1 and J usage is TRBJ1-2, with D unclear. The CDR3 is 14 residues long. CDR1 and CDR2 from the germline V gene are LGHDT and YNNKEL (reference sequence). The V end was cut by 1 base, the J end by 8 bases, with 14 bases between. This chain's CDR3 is CASSQVSPLYGYTF. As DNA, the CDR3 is TGTGCCAGCAGCCAAGTTAGCCCCCTTTACGGCTACACCTTC.

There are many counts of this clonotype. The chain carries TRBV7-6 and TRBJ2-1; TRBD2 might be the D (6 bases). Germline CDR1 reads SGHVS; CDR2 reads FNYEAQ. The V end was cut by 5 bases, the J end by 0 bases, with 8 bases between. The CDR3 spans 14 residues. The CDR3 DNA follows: TGTGCCAGCAGCCCGGGACTCTCCTACAATGAGCAGTTCTTC. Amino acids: CASSPGLSYNEQFF.

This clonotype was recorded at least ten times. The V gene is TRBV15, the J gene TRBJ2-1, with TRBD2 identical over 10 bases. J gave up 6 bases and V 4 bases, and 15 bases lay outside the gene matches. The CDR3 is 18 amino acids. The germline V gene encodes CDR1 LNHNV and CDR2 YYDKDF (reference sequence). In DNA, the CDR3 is TGTGCCACCAGCACCCTGAGGTTCAGCGGGAGGGCTGGCAATGAGCAGTTCTTC. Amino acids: CATSTLRFSGRAGNEQFF.

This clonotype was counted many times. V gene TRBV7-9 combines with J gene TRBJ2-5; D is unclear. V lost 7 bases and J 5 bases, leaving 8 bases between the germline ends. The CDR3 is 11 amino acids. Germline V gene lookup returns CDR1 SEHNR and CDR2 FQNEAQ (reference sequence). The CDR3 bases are TGTGCCAGCACCATAATGGAGACCCAGTACTTC. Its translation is CASTIMETQYF.

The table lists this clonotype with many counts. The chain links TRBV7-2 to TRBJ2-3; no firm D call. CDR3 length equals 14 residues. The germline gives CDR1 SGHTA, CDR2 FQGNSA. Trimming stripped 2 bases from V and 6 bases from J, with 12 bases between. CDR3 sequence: CASSLMGRADTQYF. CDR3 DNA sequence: TGTGCCAGCAGCTTAATGGGAAGGGCGGATACGCAGTATTTT.

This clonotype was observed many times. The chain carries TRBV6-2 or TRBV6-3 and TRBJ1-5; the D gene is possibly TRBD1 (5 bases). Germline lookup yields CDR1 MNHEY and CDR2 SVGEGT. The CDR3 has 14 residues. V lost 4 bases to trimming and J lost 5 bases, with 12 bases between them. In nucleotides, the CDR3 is TGTGCCAGCAGTTGGTCCAGGGACTATCAGCCCCAGCATTTT. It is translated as CASSWSRDYQPQHF.

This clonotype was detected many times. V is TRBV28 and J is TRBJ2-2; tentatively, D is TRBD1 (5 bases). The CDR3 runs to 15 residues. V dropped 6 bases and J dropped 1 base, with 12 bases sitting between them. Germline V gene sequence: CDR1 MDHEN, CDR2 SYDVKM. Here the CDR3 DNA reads TGTGCCAGCAGACCAACCGACAGGAACACCGGGGAGCTGTTTTTT. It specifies CASRPTDRNTGELFF.

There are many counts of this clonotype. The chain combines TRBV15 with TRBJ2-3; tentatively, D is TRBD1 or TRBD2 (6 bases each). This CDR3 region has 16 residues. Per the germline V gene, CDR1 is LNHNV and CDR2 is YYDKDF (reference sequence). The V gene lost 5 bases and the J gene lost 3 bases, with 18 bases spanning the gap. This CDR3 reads CATSGGRGAGTDTQYF. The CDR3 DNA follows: TGTGCCACCAGCGGTGGAAGGGGGGCCGGAACAGATACGCAGTATTTT.

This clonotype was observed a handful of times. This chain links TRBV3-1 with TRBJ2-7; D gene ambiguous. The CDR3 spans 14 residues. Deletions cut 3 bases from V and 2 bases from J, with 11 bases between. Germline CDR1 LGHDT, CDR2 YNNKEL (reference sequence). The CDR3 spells CASSHWAAPYEQYF. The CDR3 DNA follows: TGTGCCAGCAGCCACTGGGCGGCCCCCTACGAGCAGTACTTC.

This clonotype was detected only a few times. The CDR3 DNA follows: TGCGCCAGCGCGAAGGTTCAGGGAGAAGCTTTCTTT. Its protein product is CASAKVQGEAFF. The J gene is TRBJ1-1, the V gene TRBV5-1; D is perhaps TRBD1 (5 bases). Deletions cut 7 bases from V and 8 bases from J, with 15 bases between. Germline V CDR1 and CDR2: SGHRS, YFSETQ. The CDR3 loop spans 12 amino acids.

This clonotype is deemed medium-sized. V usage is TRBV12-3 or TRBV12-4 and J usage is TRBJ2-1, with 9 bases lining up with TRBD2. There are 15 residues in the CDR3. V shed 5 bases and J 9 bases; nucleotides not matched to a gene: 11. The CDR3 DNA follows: TGTGCCAGCAGTGGCGGGAAGCGGGGGGTCCCTGAGCAGTTCTTC. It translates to CASSGGKRGVPEQFF.